This T cell receptor beta chain was captured by sequencing in a study of spatial heterogeneity in lung cancer. Looking at the study overall: On average, each unique TCR and UMI combination appeared more than ten times in raw reads.

Time point noted: sample taken at primary tumor resection. Samples were obtained from some 72 donors, all untreated early-stage non-small cell lung cancer patients. Unsorted whole RNA samples from tumor, nontumor lung or frozen PBMC were sequenced. CDR3 length: 13 residues. V shed 5 bases and J 6 bases; nucleotides not matched to a gene: 6. In germline, CDR1 is WNHNN, CDR2 SYGVQD (reference sequence). Each CDR3 protein is one row after TCRdb ran MiXCR on the 5' RACE reads. The repertoire includes over 50,000 distinct CDR3 sequences, under 7.5% of them detected once, and approximately 14% sits in the top ten.

The sequencing here drew on PBMCs, taken at surgery. This chain joins TRBV10-1 and TRBJ1-1; TRBD1 aligns across 7 bases. This TCR came from a female donor with early-stage non-small cell lung cancer. CDR3 sequence reads: CASSRRQGSEAFF. CDR3 nucleotide sequence: TGCGCCAGCAGTAGAAGACAGGGCTCTGAAGCTTTCTTT.